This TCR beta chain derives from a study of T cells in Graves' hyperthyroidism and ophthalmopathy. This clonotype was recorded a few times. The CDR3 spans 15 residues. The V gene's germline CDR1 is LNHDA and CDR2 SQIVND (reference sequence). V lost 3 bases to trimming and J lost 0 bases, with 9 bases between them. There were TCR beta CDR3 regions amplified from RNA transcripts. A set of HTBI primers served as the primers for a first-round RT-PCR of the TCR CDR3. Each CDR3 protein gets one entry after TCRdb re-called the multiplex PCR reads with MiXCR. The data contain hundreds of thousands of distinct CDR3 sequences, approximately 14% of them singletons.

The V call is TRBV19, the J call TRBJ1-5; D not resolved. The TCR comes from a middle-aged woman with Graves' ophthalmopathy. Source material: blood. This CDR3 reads CASSMTRNSNQPQHF. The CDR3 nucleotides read TGTGCCAGTAGTATGACTCGGAATAGCAATCAGCCCCAGCATTTT.